Sequencing of this T cell receptor (beta chain) was carried out in a study of T cells in Graves' hyperthyroidism and ophthalmopathy. Study-wide results and limits: Ophthalmopathy was model-predicted a median roughly 6.3 months pre-onset.

Authors of the study amplified TCR beta CDR3 regions from RNA transcripts. HTBI primers drove first-round RT-PCR of the TCR CDR3. Via MiXCR, TCRdb re-called the multiplex PCR reads, giving one row per CDR3 protein. The sample holds hundreds of thousands of distinct CDR3 sequences; 12% to 15% are singletons and the top ten take 10% to 13%. Concerning this clonotype itself: No antigen is known for it.

Germline loops: CDR1 DFQATT, CDR2 SNEGSKA (reference sequence). Trimming left V 6 bases short and J 0 bases short, with 15 bases between. The CDR3 sequence is 16 residues long. This rearrangement joins TRBV20-1 to TRBJ1-6; no definite D call. The receptor's source is a woman aged 18-29 years with Graves' hyperthyroidism. Sequencing was done on a sample of blood. Here the CDR3 reads CSATSLTSSYNSPLHF. For the CDR3, the DNA is TGCAGTGCCACCTCCTTAACCAGCTCCTATAATTCACCCCTCCACTTT.